A single sample is the source of the 29 T cell receptor beta chains below, sequenced in a study of Graves' ophthalmopathy and Graves' hyperthyroidism. Using RNA transcripts, the TCR beta CDR3 regions were amplified. HTBI primers primed a first-round RT-PCR, and a second-round multiplex PCR followed. One entry per CDR3 protein results from TCRdb running MiXCR on the multiplex PCR reads. This table has some 1.1 million distinct CDR3 sequences, less than 45% appearing once. The specimen was peripheral blood or thyroid tissue (not recorded which). These receptor sequences come from an adult man with Graves' hyperthyroidism.

This clonotype is a singleton in its sample. This rearrangement joins TRBV20-1 to TRBJ1-4; D ambiguous. CDR3 size: 11 residues. Trimming took 6 bases from V and 8 from J, leaving 10 bases between them. Germline CDR1 reads DFQATT; CDR2 reads SNEGSKA (reference sequence). The CDR3 coding sequence is TGCAGTGCCCAGCAGGTCGAAAAACTGTTTTTT. This gives the protein CSAQQVEKLFF.

This clonotype has at least ten counts. The chain couples TRBV6-1 to TRBJ1-6, with no clear D. CDR3 length: 13 residues. CDR1 and CDR2 from the germline V gene are MNHNS and SASEGT. V dropped 3 bases and J dropped 9 bases, with 9 bases sitting between them. The CDR3 here is CASSDPGSSPLHF. CDR3 sequence (DNA): TGTGCCAGCAGTGATCCGGGGAGTTCACCCCTCCACTTT.

The chain carries TRBV12-3 or TRBV12-4 and TRBJ1-1, with D possibly being TRBD1 (6 bases). V was cut by 6 bases and J by 3 bases, with 14 bases left in between. This CDR3 is built from 14 residues. The CDR3 DNA sequence: TGTGCCAGCAGGGGACAAACCTGGGACACTGAAGCTTTCTTT. Encoded protein: CASRGQTWDTEAFF.

The chain uses TRBV9 and TRBJ2-2, with 7 bases matching TRBD2. Germline CDR1 SGDLS, CDR2 YYNGEE. V lost 0 bases and J lost 2; bases outside the gene matches: 10. CDR3 size: 18 residues. The CDR3 DNA reads as TGTGCCAGCAGCGTAGCAGGTCGAGCGGGACGAAACACCGGGGAGCTGTTTTTT. This translates into CASSVAGRAGRNTGELFF.

This clonotype was recorded at least ten times. The chain recombines TRBV20-1 with TRBJ2-6, with unresolved D. The CDR3 has 14 amino acids. Germline loops: CDR1 DFQATT, CDR2 SNEGSKA (reference sequence). With 4 bases removed from V and 3 bases from J, the gap between germline ends came to 10 bases. The CDR3, as DNA: TGCAGTGCTACGCCAGGCGGTGGGGCCAACGTCCTGACTTTC. Protein: CSATPGGGANVLTF.

There are a few counts of this clonotype. The chain employs TRBV6-2 or TRBV6-3 and TRBJ1-5; D unclear. Trimming pared 8 bases from V and 4 bases from J, leaving 12 bases between. Germline values: CDR1 MNHEY, CDR2 SVGEGT. The CDR3 totals 13 residues. The CDR3 DNA reads TGTGCCAGCGGATGGTTATGGAATCAGCCCCAGCATTTT. This codes for CASGWLWNQPQHF.

In this sample, this clonotype turned up a few times. This chain links TRBV7-2 with TRBJ1-4; D gene unclear. Trimming took 5 bases from V and 7 from J, leaving 8 bases between them. Per the germline V gene, CDR1 is SGHTA and CDR2 is FQGNSA. There are 12 residues in the CDR3. As DNA, the CDR3 is TGTGCCAGCAGCCTTGGGCCTGAAAAACTGTTTTTT. This translates into CASSLGPEKLFF. Supplemented by reference TRBV7-2 and TRBJ1-4, the full variable domain reads GAGVSQSPSNKVTEKGKDVELRCDPISGHTALYWYRQSLGQGLEFLIYFQGNSAPDKSGLPSDRFSAERTGGSVSTLTIQRTQQEDSAVYLCASSLGPEKLFFGSGTQLSVL.

The chain joins TRBV6-5 to TRBJ2-7; D is tentatively TRBD1 or TRBD2 (5 bases each). V was cut by 7 bases and J by 6 bases, with 13 bases left in between. Germline CDR1 reads MNHEY; CDR2 reads SVGAGI. CDR3 length: 12 residues. CDR3 sequence: CASTPAGGEQYF. The DNA of the CDR3 is TGTGCCAGCACCCCAGCTGGGGGCGAGCAGTACTTC.

The V call is TRBV20-1, the J call TRBJ1-6; tentatively, D is TRBD1 (5 bases). Germline V gene data show CDR1 as DFQATT and CDR2 as SNEGSKA (reference sequence). The CDR3 runs 15 residues. Between the trimmed V and J ends, which lost 1 base and 8 bases, there was a span of 15 bases. The chain's CDR3 is CSARGRGGLDSPLHF. CDR3 in DNA: TGCAGTGCTAGAGGCCGTGGGGGATTGGATTCACCCCTCCACTTT.

This clonotype was recorded at least ten times. This sequence joins TRBV19 and TRBJ1-5; tentatively, D is TRBD1 (5 bases). V lost 3 bases and J 7 bases, leaving 16 bases between the germline ends. Germline V CDR1 and CDR2: LNHDA, SQIVND (reference sequence). The CDR3 sequence is 15 residues long. The CDR3 DNA sequence: TGTGCCAGTAGTATTGGGGGGGGGAAAGGCCAGCCCCAGCATTTT. It specifies CASSIGGGKGQPQHF.

The sample holds a few counts of this clonotype. V usage is TRBV7-2 and J usage is TRBJ2-7, with 10 bases lining up with TRBD2. The CDR3 consists of 16 residues. With V trimmed by 1 base and J by 3 bases, 6 bases remained unmatched. From germline, CDR1 is SGHTA and CDR2 FQGNSA. The CDR3 DNA sequence: TGTGCCAGCAGCTTAGATCTGCTAGCGGGAGTCTACGAGCAGTACTTC. Translated: CASSLDLLAGVYEQYF.

As regards this clonotype: The junction departs from the called germline gene at one end, perhaps through a read error. The chain joins TRBV11-2 to TRBJ2-7; D may be TRBD1 (5 bases). Germline values: CDR1 SGHAT, CDR2 FQNNGV. CDR3 size: 12 residues. This CDR3 reads CASSLGQKGQHF. CDR3 nucleotide sequence: TGTGCCAGCAGCTTAGGGCAGAAGGGGCAGCACTTC.

The chain combines TRBV7-2 with TRBJ2-2; D call uncertain. The V gene lost 6 bases and the J gene lost 9 bases, with 14 bases spanning the gap. Germline CDR1 and CDR2: SGHTA and FQGNSA. This CDR3 contains 13 residues. For the CDR3, the DNA is TGTGCCAGCAGTAGAACTAAGGCTAGGGAGCTGTTTTTT. It yields the protein CASSRTKARELFF.

The chain combines TRBV7-8 with TRBJ2-2; a possible D gene is TRBD2 (6 bases). The V end lost 3 bases, the J end lost 3 bases, and 14 bases lay between the germline ends. The CDR3 totals 16 residues. The germline gives CDR1 SGHVS, CDR2 FQNEAQ. The CDR3 reads CASSFRASEDTGELFF. CDR3 in DNA: TGTGCCAGCAGCTTTAGAGCTAGCGAGGACACCGGGGAGCTGTTTTTT.

This clonotype was observed a few times. The CDR3 here is CASSLEPPRRSYGYTF. The CDR3 coding sequence is TGTGCCAGCAGCTTAGAGCCTCCCAGGAGGAGCTATGGCTACACCTTC. The V and J genes are TRBV11-2 and TRBJ1-2, with D uncertain. V was shortened by 0 bases and J by 4 bases, with 15 bases between the two germline ends. Germline V gene sequence: CDR1 SGHAT, CDR2 FQNNGV. The CDR3 extends over 16 amino acids.

Concerning this clonotype itself: The junction and the germline gene differ at one end; a read error may be behind it. The chain carries TRBV5-1 and TRBJ1-1; D remains unclear. Germline CDR1 SGHRS, CDR2 YFSETQ. The CDR3 contains 14 residues. The CDR3 DNA follows: TGCGCCAGCAACTTGGATGCAGCGAACACTGAAGCTTTCTTC. Protein sequence: CASNLDAANTEAFF.

There are a few counts of this clonotype. CDR3 nucleotide sequence: TGTGCCAGCACTAAGGGTGGGAATCAGCCCCAGCATTTT. It is translated as CASTKGGNQPQHF. The chain is built from TRBV7-9 and TRBJ1-5; the D is unclear. V shed 7 bases and J shed 4 bases, with 11 bases lying between them. Germline V gene sequence: CDR1 SEHNR, CDR2 FQNEAQ (reference sequence). The CDR3 loop spans 13 amino acids.

The V and J genes are TRBV12-3 or TRBV12-4 and TRBJ2-7, with D possibly matching TRBD2 (5 bases). The V end lost 3 bases, the J end lost 3 bases, and 15 bases lay between the germline ends. The length of the CDR3 is 15 residues. The CDR3 protein is CASSFFRGSYYEQYF. In nucleotides, the CDR3 is TGTGCCAGCAGTTTTTTCCGGGGTAGCTACTACGAGCAGTACTTC.

V and J are TRBV15 and TRBJ1-2, with a weak D call TRBD1 (5 bases). With 0 bases removed from V and 3 bases from J, the gap between germline ends came to 14 bases. CDR1 and CDR2 from the germline V gene are LNHNV and YYDKDF (reference sequence). This CDR3 has 16 residues. The CDR3 is CATSRERGGDDYGYTF. The DNA for the CDR3 is TGTGCCACCAGCAGAGAGAGGGGCGGGGACGACTATGGCTACACCTTC.

The sample holds a few counts of this clonotype. The V call is TRBV19, the J call TRBJ1-5, with 9 bases that match TRBD1. CDR1 LNHDA and CDR2 SQIVND come from the germline V gene (reference sequence). With 2 bases clipped from V and 4 bases from J, the junction kept 9 bases outside the gene matches. The CDR3 has 17 residues. This chain's CDR3 is CASSITGGISGNQPQHF. CDR3 nucleotides: TGTGCCAGTAGTATAACAGGGGGCATAAGCGGAAATCAGCCCCAGCATTTT.

Ten or more counts support this clonotype. The chain combines TRBV6-6 with TRBJ2-5, with D unresolved. Germline CDR1 is MNHNY and CDR2 is SVGAGI (reference sequence). This CDR3 comprises 14 residues. V lost 6 bases and J 1 base, leaving 12 bases between the germline ends. CDR3 in DNA: TGTGCCAGCAGCGACCCGGGCACCCAAGAGACCCAGTACTTC. Translating it yields CASSDPGTQETQYF.

The chain has TRBV10-3 and TRBJ1-5; 7 bases map to TRBD1. V shed 10 bases and J 3 bases; nucleotides not matched to a gene: 18. The CDR3 sequence is 17 residues long. Looked up from germline, CDR1 is ENHRY and CDR2 is SYGVKD. The CDR3 sequence is CASRLKTGTDYNQPQHF. DNA of the CDR3: TGTGCCAGCCGTCTCAAGACGGGGACAGATTACAATCAGCCCCAGCATTTT.

V gene TRBV9 combines with J gene TRBJ1-6; 8 nucleotides match TRBD1. The length of the CDR3 is 13 residues. The V and J ends lost 9 bases and 12 bases, in that order; junction bases with no gene match: 11. The germline V gene has CDR1 SGDLS and CDR2 YYNGEE. The CDR3 nucleotides read TGTGCCACCGGGACAGGCACCATTCGACCCCTCCACTTT. Amino acids: CATGTGTIRPLHF.

This clonotype has a handful of counts. V gene TRBV29-1 combines with J gene TRBJ1-2; D is possibly TRBD1 (5 bases). Between the trimmed V and J ends, which lost 0 bases and 6 bases, there was a span of 11 bases. The CDR3 sequence is 13 residues long. Germline V gives CDR1 SQVTM, CDR2 ANQGSEA. The DNA of the CDR3 is TGCAGCGTTGAAGATCGGGGCGCCAATGGCTACACCTTC. Amino acids: CSVEDRGANGYTF.

This clonotype was seen a handful of times. This chain connects TRBV7-2 to TRBJ1-3; D ambiguous. CDR1 SGHTA and CDR2 FQGNSA come from the germline V gene. Trimming pared 3 bases from V and 7 bases from J, leaving 10 bases between. The CDR3 runs to 13 residues. Here the CDR3 reads CASSLSEANTIYF. CDR3 nucleotides: TGTGCCAGCAGCTTGTCGGAGGCGAACACCATATATTTT.

This chain uses TRBV7-2 with TRBJ1-1; 7 bases match TRBD1. This CDR3 spans 14 amino acids. V lost 5 bases, J lost 3 bases, and 6 bases stayed unmatched. Per the germline V gene, CDR1 is SGHTA and CDR2 is FQGNSA. The CDR3 nucleotides read TGTGCCAGCAGCCCTGGAGGGACAGACACTGAAGCTTTCTTT. It is translated as CASSPGGTDTEAFF.

This clonotype was counted at least ten times. V and J are TRBV10-3 and TRBJ2-2; D is uncertain. CDR3 length: 16 amino acids. CDR1 and CDR2 (germline): ENHRY, SYGVKD. V was trimmed by 4 bases and J by 7 bases, leaving 19 bases between them. The chain's CDR3 is CAISGKSGAVGGELFF. In DNA form, the CDR3 reads TGTGCCATCAGTGGCAAGTCGGGTGCAGTTGGCGGGGAGCTGTTTTTT.

This clonotype showed up many times. This sequence joins TRBV4-3 and TRBJ2-7, with D hard to call. Trimming cost V 2 bases and J 3 bases, with 11 bases left between them. CDR3 length: 14 residues. Germline lookup yields CDR1 LGHNA and CDR2 YSLEER. CDR3 protein: CASSQSVGFYEQYF. DNA of the CDR3: TGCGCCAGCAGCCAAAGTGTCGGGTTCTACGAGCAGTACTTC.

The V gene is TRBV5-1, the J gene TRBJ1-6, with D possibly TRBD1 on 5 matching bases. The CDR3 is made up of 15 amino acids. Germline V CDR1 and CDR2: SGHRS, YFSETQ. Between the trimmed V and J ends, which lost 5 bases and 7 bases, there was a span of 16 bases. The DNA of the CDR3 is TGCGCCAGCAGTGCTAGTCGGGGCAGCAATTCACCCCTCCACTTT. It translates to CASSASRGSNSPLHF.